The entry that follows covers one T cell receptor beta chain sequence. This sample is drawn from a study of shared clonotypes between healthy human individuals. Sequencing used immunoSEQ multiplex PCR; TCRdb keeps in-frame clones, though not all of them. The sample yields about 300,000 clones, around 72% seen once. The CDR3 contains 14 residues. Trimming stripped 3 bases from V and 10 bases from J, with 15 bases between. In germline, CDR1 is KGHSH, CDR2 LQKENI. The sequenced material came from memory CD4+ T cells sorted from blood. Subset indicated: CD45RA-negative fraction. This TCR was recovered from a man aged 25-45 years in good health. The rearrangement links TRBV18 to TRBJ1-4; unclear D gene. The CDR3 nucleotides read TGTGCCAGCTCACCGGAGAAACGATTGGGAAAACTGTTTTTT. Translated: CASSPEKRLGKLFF.